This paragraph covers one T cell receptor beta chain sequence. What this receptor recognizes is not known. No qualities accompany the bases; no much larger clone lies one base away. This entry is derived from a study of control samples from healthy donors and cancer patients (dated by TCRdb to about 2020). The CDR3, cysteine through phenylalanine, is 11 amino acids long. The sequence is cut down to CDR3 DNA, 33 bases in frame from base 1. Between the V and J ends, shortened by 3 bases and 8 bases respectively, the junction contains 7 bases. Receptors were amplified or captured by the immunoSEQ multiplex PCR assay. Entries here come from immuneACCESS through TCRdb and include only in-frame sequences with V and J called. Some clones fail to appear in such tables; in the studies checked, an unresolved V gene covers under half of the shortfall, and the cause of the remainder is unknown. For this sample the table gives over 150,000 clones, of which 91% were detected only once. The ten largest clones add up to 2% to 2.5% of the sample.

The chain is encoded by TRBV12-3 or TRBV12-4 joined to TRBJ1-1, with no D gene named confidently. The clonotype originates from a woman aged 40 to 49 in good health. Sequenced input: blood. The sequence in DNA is TGTGCCAGCAGTTTGGGAGGGGAAGCTTTCTTT. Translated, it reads CASSLGGEAFF.